The clone carrying this TCR beta chain was observed a handful of times. Its antigen is currently unknown. TCRdb keeps only in-frame clones here, not all; method: immunoSEQ multiplex PCR. The sample carries some 120,000 clones, roughly 90% recorded once. The sample originates from a study of T cell responses to AZD1222 COVID-19 vaccine. Study-wide results and caveats: Females outnumbered males among donors, who were mostly white British; clonal diversity was possibly underestimated. Sampling captured repertoires only after the peak T cell response. Baseline serology detected seropositivity in only five or six AZD1222 recipients.

This CDR3 is 13 amino acids long. Germline lookup yields CDR1 LNHDA and CDR2 SQIVND (reference sequence). V dropped 3 bases and J dropped 2 bases, with 7 bases sitting between them. J is TRBJ1-2 and V is TRBV19; D not resolved. The TCR comes from an adult in good health. The sample in question was peripheral blood, obtained on day 0 of AZD1222 vaccination. CDR3 region: CASSMLSNYGYTF. CDR3 nucleotides: TGTGCCAGTAGTATGTTAAGCAACTATGGCTACACCTTC.